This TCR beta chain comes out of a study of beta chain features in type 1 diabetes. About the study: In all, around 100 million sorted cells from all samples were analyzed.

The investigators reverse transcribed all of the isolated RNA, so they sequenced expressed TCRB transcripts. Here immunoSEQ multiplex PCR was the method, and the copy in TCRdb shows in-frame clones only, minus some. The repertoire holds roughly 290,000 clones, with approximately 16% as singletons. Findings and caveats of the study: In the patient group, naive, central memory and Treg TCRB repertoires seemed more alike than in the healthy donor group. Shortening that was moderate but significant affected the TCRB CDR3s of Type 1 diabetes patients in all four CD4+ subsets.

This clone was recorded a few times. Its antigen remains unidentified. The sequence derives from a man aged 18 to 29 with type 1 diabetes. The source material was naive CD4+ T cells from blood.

CDR3 nucleotide sequence: TGTGCCAGCAGCCCTAACCGGGACAGGGGGCGCGGCACCGGGGAGCTGTTTTTT. Its protein product is CASSPNRDRGRGTGELFF. V gene TRBV5-4 combines with J gene TRBJ2-2; TRBD1 matches at 12 bases. The CDR3 is 18 residues long. Germline CDR1 SGHNT, CDR2 YYREEE (reference sequence). The V gene end was trimmed by 4 bases and the J gene end by 4 bases; junction bases not matched to a gene: 11.